The sequence of this T cell receptor (beta chain) was determined in a study of OX40 agonist ivuxolimab in advanced cancers. Study conclusions and caveats: The study found that CD8+ T cells averaged more expanded clones than CD4+.

This clone was counted a few times. Its antigen remains unknown. Sequenced by immunoSEQ multiplex PCR; TCRdb stores in-frame clones only, minus some. The sample consists of roughly 64,000 clones, 75% to 90% of them appearing once. Germline lookup yields CDR1 SGDLS and CDR2 YYNGEE. The CDR3 is made up of 13 amino acids. V gave up 1 base and J gave up 2 bases, with 6 bases separating them. The chain links TRBV9 to TRBJ2-5, with D possibly TRBD1 on 6 matching bases. The sample in question was CD4+ or CD8+ T cells sorted from blood, obtained in a trial of the OX40 agonist ivuxolimab. The origin of this receptor is an adult with an advanced solid tumor such as melanoma, head and neck, liver or kidney cancer. The CDR3 spells CASSVRGQETQYF. In DNA, the CDR3 is TGTGCCAGCAGCGTAAGGGGGCAAGAGACCCAGTACTTC.